This entry describes one TCR beta chain. The antigen remains undetermined. This record belongs to a study of CD4 T cells in relation to SARS-CoV-2 and coronaviruses. Across the whole study: ViraFEST: approximately nine-day antigen culture of PBMCs, then TCR beta CDR3 sequencing. Study outcomes and limitations: Pre-pandemic and post-infection samples never came from the same donor.

The germline V gene encodes CDR1 LNHDA and CDR2 SQIVND (reference sequence). Trimming removed 9 bases from V and 0 bases from J; junction bases left unmatched: 11. This CDR3 comprises 16 residues. Unexposed donor CD4+ T cells date from about 2011-2018, before the COVID-19 pandemic. CD4+ T cells were isolated from the cells after more than nine days of culture. Profiling relied on immunoSEQ multiplex PCR, and the TCRdb table lists in-frame clones only, not all of them. The sample lists some 29,000 clones, about 70% occurring once. The receptor was derived from a human donor in good health. The sequencing sample was made of CD4+ T cells from PBMCs, cultured in vitro. This chain joins TRBV19 and TRBJ2-1; 7 nucleotides align to TRBD2. CDR3: CASGVAGPSSYNEQFF. The CDR3 DNA follows: TGTGCCAGCGGAGTAGCGGGTCCTAGCTCCTACAATGAGCAGTTCTTC.